The sequence of this T cell receptor (beta chain) was determined in a study of OX40 agonist ivuxolimab in advanced cancers. Trimming took off 4 bases at V and 1 base at J, with 17 bases between the two ends. The CDR3 consists of 16 residues. The germline V gene has CDR1 SGHNT and CDR2 YYREEE (reference sequence). Using immunoSEQ multiplex PCR, the repertoire was profiled, and TCRdb retains in-frame clones only, with some absent. The sample contains 7,500 to 10,000 clones, roughly 71% of which appear only once. This receptor was identified in an adult with an advanced solid tumor such as melanoma, head and neck, liver or kidney cancer. The chain has TRBV5-4 and TRBJ1-1; a possible D gene is TRBD1 (6 bases). This specimen was CD4+ or CD8+ T cells sorted from blood, taken in a trial of the OX40 agonist ivuxolimab. The CDR3 is CASSPPPDRSNTEAFF. The DNA for the CDR3 is TGTGCCAGCAGCCCGCCGCCGGACAGATCGAACACTGAAGCTTTCTTT.